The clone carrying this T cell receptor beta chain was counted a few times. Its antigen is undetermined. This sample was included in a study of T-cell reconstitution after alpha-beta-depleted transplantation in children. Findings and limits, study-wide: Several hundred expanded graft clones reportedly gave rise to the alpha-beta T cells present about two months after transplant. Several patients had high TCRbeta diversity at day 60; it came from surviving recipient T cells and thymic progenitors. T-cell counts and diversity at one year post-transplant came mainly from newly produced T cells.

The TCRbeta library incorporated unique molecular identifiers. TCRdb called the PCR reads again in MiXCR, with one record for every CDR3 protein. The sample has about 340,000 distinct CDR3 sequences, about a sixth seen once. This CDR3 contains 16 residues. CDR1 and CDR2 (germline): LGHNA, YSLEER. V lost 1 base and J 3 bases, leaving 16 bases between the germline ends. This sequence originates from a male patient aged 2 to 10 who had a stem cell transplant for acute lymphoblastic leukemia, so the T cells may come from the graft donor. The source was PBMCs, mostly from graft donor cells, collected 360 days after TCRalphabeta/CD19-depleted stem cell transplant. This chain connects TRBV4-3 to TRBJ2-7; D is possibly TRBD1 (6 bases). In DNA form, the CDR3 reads TGCGCCAGCAGCCAAGCGCTACCCAGGGGCTACTACGAGCAGTACTTC. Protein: CASSQALPRGYYEQYF.